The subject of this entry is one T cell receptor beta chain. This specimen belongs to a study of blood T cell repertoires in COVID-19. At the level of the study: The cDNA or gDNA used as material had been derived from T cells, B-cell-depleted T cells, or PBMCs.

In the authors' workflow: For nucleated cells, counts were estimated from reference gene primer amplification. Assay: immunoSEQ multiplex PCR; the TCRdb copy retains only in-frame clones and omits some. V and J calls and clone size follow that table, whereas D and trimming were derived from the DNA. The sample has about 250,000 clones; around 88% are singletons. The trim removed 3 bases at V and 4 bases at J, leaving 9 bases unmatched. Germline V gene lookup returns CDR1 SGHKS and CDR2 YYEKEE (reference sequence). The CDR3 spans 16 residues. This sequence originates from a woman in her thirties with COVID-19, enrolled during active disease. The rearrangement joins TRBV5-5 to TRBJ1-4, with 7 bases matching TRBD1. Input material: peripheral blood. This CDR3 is CASSSGPGQSNEKLFF. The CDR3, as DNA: TGTGCCAGCAGCTCAGGACCGGGACAGAGTAATGAAAAACTGTTTTTT.